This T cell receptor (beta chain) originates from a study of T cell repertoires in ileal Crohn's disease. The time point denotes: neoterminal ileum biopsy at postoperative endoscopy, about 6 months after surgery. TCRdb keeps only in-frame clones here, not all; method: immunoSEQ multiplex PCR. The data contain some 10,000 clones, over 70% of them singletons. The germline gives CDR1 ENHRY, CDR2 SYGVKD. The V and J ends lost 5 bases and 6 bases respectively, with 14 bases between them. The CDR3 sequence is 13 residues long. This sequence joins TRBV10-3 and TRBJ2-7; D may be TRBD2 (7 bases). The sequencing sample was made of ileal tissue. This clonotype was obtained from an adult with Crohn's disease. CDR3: CAISKQGGGEQYF. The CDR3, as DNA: TGTGCCATCAGTAAACAGGGAGGGGGCGAGCAGTACTTC.